Below, 6 T cell receptor beta chains from the same sample are listed, as sequenced in a study of blood T cell repertoires in COVID-19 (dated by TCRdb to 2020 to 2021). Library preparation was by the immunoSEQ multiplex PCR assay. TCRdb took over this immuneACCESS table, retaining in-frame rearrangements with V and J assigned. Such tables are incomplete; in checked studies, under half of the missing clones stem from an unresolved V gene, and the remainder is unexplained. Here the sample has about 320,000 clones; around nine tenths occur a single time. The ten biggest clones cover approximately 5.4% of the sample. Input material: PBMCs or T cells enriched from blood (not recorded which). These receptors all stem from a young woman who had recovered from COVID-19.

The chain links TRBV6-2 or TRBV6-3 to TRBJ2-7; D is undetermined. This CDR3 has 13 residues. V was clipped by 3 bases and J by 7 bases, with 13 bases between them. Germline CDR1 is MNHEY and CDR2 is SVGEGT. CDR3 residues: CASSYSGTAEQYF. CDR3 nucleotide sequence: TGTGCCAGCAGTTATTCAGGAACTGCGGAGCAGTACTTC.

The sample holds a few counts of this clone. The rearrangement links TRBV7-9 to TRBJ1-5; a weak D match, TRBD1 (6 bases). The germline CDR1 and CDR2 sequences are SEHNR and FQNEAQ (reference sequence). With 1 base removed from V and 7 bases from J, the gap between germline ends came to 14 bases. The CDR3 is made up of 15 amino acids. Written as DNA, the CDR3 is TGTGCCAGCAGCTTAGTCGGCAGGGGCCCCCAGCCCCAGCATTTT. This gives the protein CASSLVGRGPQPQHF. The whole variable domain, remainder taken from reference TRBV7-9 and TRBJ1-5, is DTGVSQNPRHKITKRGQNVTFRCDPISEHNRLYWYRQTLGQGPEFLTYFQNEAQLEKSRLLSDRFSAERPKGSFSTLEIQRTEQGDSAMYLCASSLVGRGPQPQHFGDGTRLSIL.

The rearrangement joins TRBV25-1 to TRBJ1-4; no clear D gene. With 4 bases removed from V and 7 bases from J, the gap between germline ends came to 4 bases. The CDR3 is 11 residues long. The germline V gene encodes CDR1 MGHDK and CDR2 SYGVNS. The CDR3 DNA reads TGTGCCAGCAGTGTCCTTGAAAAACTGTTTTTT. Protein: CASSVLEKLFF.

This sequence joins TRBV30 and TRBJ1-4, with D perhaps matching TRBD1 (6 bases). V shed 2 bases and J shed 2 bases, with 12 bases lying between them. This CDR3 spans 15 amino acids. Germline V lookup: CDR1 GTSNPN, CDR2 SVGIG (reference sequence). This CDR3 reads CAWSSKGVTNEKLFF. CDR3 sequence (DNA): TGTGCCTGGAGTTCAAAGGGGGTTACTAATGAAAAACTGTTTTTT.

The chain is built from TRBV19 and TRBJ1-1; possible D gene TRBD1, 5 bases. CDR3 length equals 11 residues. Per the germline V gene, CDR1 is LNHDA and CDR2 is SQIVND (reference sequence). The CDR3 nucleotides read TGTGCGGTCGGGGGGAACACTGAAGCTTTCTTT. It specifies CAVGGNTEAFF.

J is TRBJ2-3 and V is TRBV13, with a tentative D call TRBD1 (6 bases). Trimming stripped 5 bases from V and 0 bases from J, with 15 bases between. Germline CDR1 and CDR2: PRHDT and FYEKMQ (reference sequence). The CDR3 has 16 amino acids. The CDR3 DNA reads TGTGCCAGCAGCCATTGGACAGAACCTAGCACAGATACGCAGTATTTT. It encodes CASSHWTEPSTDTQYF. Full variable domain (rest looked up from reference TRBV13 and TRBJ2-3): AAGVIQSPRHLIKEKRETATLKCYPIPRHDTVYWYQQGPGQDPQFLISFYEKMQSDKGSIPDRFSAQQFSDYHSELNMSSLELGDSALYFCASSHWTEPSTDTQYFGPGTRLTVL.